This paragraph covers one TCR beta chain sequence. Its matching antigen is unknown. These data come from a study of T cells after yellow fever vaccination. Study-level background: SMART-Seq v4 Ultra Low Input prepared libraries from low-cell fractions.

The authors made TCR cDNA by 5'RACE template switching, adding a universal primer site and UMIs. TCRdb redid the calling of the 5' RACE reads with MiXCR, one entry per CDR3 protein. In the table there are a few hundred thousand distinct CDR3 sequences, roughly 10% of which are singletons. Study-level points and caveats: There was a possibility that FACS-sorted repertoires contained abundant clonotypes contaminating from the bulk population. Subsequent to the booster, the majority of primary-vaccination clones reappeared (96% CD4, 85% to 90% CD8).

The material sequenced was PBMCs, taken on the day of the first yellow fever vaccination. This TCR derives from a man aged 18-30 years who received the YFV17D yellow fever vaccine.

CDR3 in DNA: TGTGCCAGCAGCCTAGTGGTGATGGGCGGCTACGAGCAGTACGTC. It translates to CASSLVVMGGYEQYV. J is TRBJ2-7 and V is TRBV7-9; D is unresolved. Germline loops: CDR1 SEHNR, CDR2 FQNEAQ (reference sequence). The CDR3 extends over 15 amino acids. Trimming cost V 5 bases and J 3 bases, with 17 bases left between them.